This T cell receptor (beta chain) was observed in a study of vaccination and CD4 T cells after COVID-19 (dated by TCRdb to the early 2020s). Regarding the research as a whole: Convalescent patients had a positive SARS-CoV-2 result on nasal swab PCR, and of these patients, under ten had mild disease and one had severe disease. Post-COVID blood samples were collected from convalescent patients a median of about 92 days after diagnosis, with a range of roughly 35 to 180 days. Post-vaccine blood samples were taken a median of roughly 75 days after the second vaccine dose, with a range of roughly 13 to 250 days. Six males and four females were included in the convalescent cohort, with two Hispanic individuals, seven Caucasians, two Asians and one multiracial person represented. Culture stimuli were overlapping spike peptide pools from SARS-CoV-2 and from the common cold coronaviruses HCoV-NL63, HCoV-OC43 and HCoV-229E. In some eleven COVID-19 convalescent patients and several infection-naive healthy vaccine recipients, researchers compared the spike-specific CD4+ TCR repertoire from before mRNA vaccination with the repertoire from after. Control cultures received a CEFX viral epitope pool as the positive control, an HIV-1 Nef peptide pool as the negative control, or no peptide. Participants received two doses of either the Pfizer-BioNTech BNT162b2 vaccine (n=8) or the Moderna mRNA-1273 vaccine (n=2). What the research found in general, with its limitations: In convalescent patients, a median around 83% of post-vaccine SARS-CoV-2-reactive clones were detected only after vaccination, and vaccine-specific priming was suggested by this finding. An increase in the median number of SARS-CoV-2-reactive clonotypes from 21 after infection to about 39 after vaccination was observed, but the change was not found to be significant. In convalescent patients, nearly all vaccine-specific clones (304 of 307) were found to be mono-reactive for SARS-CoV-2 spike rather than cross-reactive with common cold coronaviruses. The number of convalescent patients in the study was relatively small, and the study did not examine early timepoints following natural infection.

V loses 5 bases, J loses 8 bases, and the germline ends lie 15 bases apart. The germline V gene sets CDR1 to SGHTA and CDR2 to FQGNSA. The CDR3 contains 13 residues, cysteine and phenylalanine counted. Only the CDR3 DNA is retained, 39 bases long and in frame from the first base. The method behind the library was PCR. At the Johns Hopkins FTIC core, DNA from the cultured CD4+ T cells underwent TCR sequencing with the Oncomine TCR Beta short-read assay. Genomic DNA was extracted from the cultured CD4+ T cells with the QIAamp micro DNA kit. The Oncomine TCR Beta libraries from cultured CD4+ T cells were pooled using unique dual indexes and then sequenced on an Illumina iSeq 100. Per the authors' processing: Non-productive sequences were filtered out, and CDR3s that did not start with C, did not end with F or W, or were shorter than 7 amino acids were discarded. Antigen-specific clonotypes were identified using the MANAFEST web application through comparison of peptide-stimulated wells with reference and other culture wells. Positive clones required FDR below 0.05, an odds ratio above 5, and productive frequency above 0.1% in at least two of three replicate wells. Clonotypes that were significantly expanded in both SARS-CoV-2 spike wells and at least one common cold coronavirus spike condition were defined as cross-reactive. Levenshtein distances (stringdist) and unrooted phylogenetic trees (ape) in R version 3.6.1 were used to assess CDR3 homology. The raw public reads went through TCRdb reprocessing: fastp at Q25, MiXCR clone calling, in-frame beta chains kept. Rows matching on CDR3 protein sequence are summarized as one entry with the most common DNA and genes. The V and J calls and clone size come from TCRdb's table, not from the authors' own analysis. Across this sample there are approximately 12,000 distinct CDR3 sequences, with around 48% seen only once. The ten top clones hold roughly 15% of the sample.

The table lists this clonotype with a few counts. Its binding antigen is unknown. Per-base qualities were not stored, and no clone one base away is much larger. This specimen's treatment or condition label, interpreted: approximately nine-day PBMC culture with coronavirus spike peptide pools or control peptides (ViraFEST assay). The ViraFEST assay, used in the study, expanded antigen-specific T cells with peptide pools and then identified the expanded clonotypes through TCR sequencing. The positive SARS-CoV-2 PCR tests of the convalescent patients were dated from March to December 2020, before the Alpha, Beta and Delta variants emerged in the United States. Each well held approximately 2 million PBMCs cultured in IMDM containing roughly 5% human AB serum and roughly 10 IU/ml IL-2, with about 10 ug/ml peptide pools added. Half of the culture medium was replaced with fresh IL-2-containing medium on days 3 and 7. CD4+ T cells were isolated after approximately 10 days of culture through negative selection using the EasySep CD4+ T cell isolation kit. PBMCs were separated from whole blood using Ficoll-Paque Plus gradient centrifugation and then either used fresh or cryopreserved at -140C. Triplicate wells were generally used for each culture condition.

This TCR came from a human donor who had recovered from COVID-19. Sequencing used CD4+ T cells from blood, cultured in vitro. The V and J genes are TRBV7-2 and TRBJ1-2; no D gene can be assigned with confidence. Read as DNA, the sequence is TGTGCCAGCAGCCGAAATAGGGATTTGGGCTACACCTTC. The translation is CASSRNRDLGYTF.